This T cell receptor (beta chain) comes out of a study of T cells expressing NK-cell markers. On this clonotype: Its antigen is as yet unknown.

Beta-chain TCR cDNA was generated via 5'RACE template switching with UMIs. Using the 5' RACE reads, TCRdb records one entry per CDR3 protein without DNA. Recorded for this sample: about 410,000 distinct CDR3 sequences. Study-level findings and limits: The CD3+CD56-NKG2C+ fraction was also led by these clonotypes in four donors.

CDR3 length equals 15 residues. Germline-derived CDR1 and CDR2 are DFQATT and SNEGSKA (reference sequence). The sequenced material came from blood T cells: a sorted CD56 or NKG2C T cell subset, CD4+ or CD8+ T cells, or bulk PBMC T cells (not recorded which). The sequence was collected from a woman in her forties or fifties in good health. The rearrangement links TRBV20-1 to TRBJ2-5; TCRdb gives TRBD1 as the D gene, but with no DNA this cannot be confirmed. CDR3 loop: CSARDARKLQETQYF.